The present T cell receptor beta chain was sequenced within a study of CD8 T cells in Susac syndrome (dated by TCRdb to between 2019 and 2020). Regarding the complete study: Repertoire sequencing was used to test whether CD8+ T cell activation and differentiation in Susac syndrome was antigen driven. Clonality of the CD8+ T cell repertoire was compared between about a dozen healthy donors, approximately 14 Susac syndrome patients and around 15 multiple sclerosis patients.

A word on this clonotype: The antigen it recognizes is unknown. Base qualities were left out, and no much larger clone turns up one base away.

The study at large found these results: The number of individuals in the TCR sequencing and HLA analysis was acknowledged as relatively small.

In the germline V gene (reference sequence), CDR1 corresponds to LGHDT and CDR2 to YNNKEL. Counted from cysteine to phenylalanine, this CDR3 has 16 amino acids. Only the CDR3 portion is preserved as DNA: 48 bases, with reading frame beginning at the first base. Trimming leaves V shorter by 0 bases and J shorter by 7 bases, with the junction holding 8 bases beyond the gene matches. RNA was extracted with the RNeasy kit and 0.5 to 1 ug was reverse transcribed using random hexamers. The immunoSEQ multiplex PCR assay, which covers 54 Vbeta and 13 Jbeta segments, was used to amplify TCR beta CDR3 regions. PCR amplification bias was corrected by using a synthetic template baseline for primer optimization and computational correction. As for the original processing: Reads were annotated to V, D and J genes according to IMGT and were analyzed with immunoSEQ Analyzer, with only productive sequences retained. To calculate clonality, Shannon entropy was normalized by log2 of the number of productive unique sequences and then subtracted from one. For each patient and control, public and private clones were evaluated among the 100 most prevalent clones. Clones were defined as Susac-specific when absent from the healthy and MS cohorts, from roughly 1,100 published viral clones and from other ImmuneACCESS disease sequences. Using fastp at Q25 and MiXCR, TCRdb reprocessed the public reads and kept productive beta chains. When rows share a CDR3 protein, they turn into one entry using the most common DNA and genes. Here the V and J calls rest on TCRdb's processing, not on the authors' analysis. The sample includes roughly 120,000 distinct CDR3 sequences, with roughly 93% observed a single time. Of the sample, less than 0.4% falls within the top ten clones.

Peripheral blood CD8+ and CD4+ T cells from healthy donors, Susac syndrome patients and multiple sclerosis patients were profiled using high-throughput TCR beta sequencing. Multiple sclerosis controls were treatment-naive patients with stable or active relapsing-remitting disease fulfilling revised McDonald criteria. Bulk CD8+ and CD4+ T cells were purified magnetically by negative isolation, whereas CD8+ TEMRA cells were enriched by FACS. Blood was drawn into EDTA tubes, processed within 24 hours, and PBMCs were isolated by density gradient centrifugation. PBMCs intended for TCR sequencing were frozen in liquid nitrogen and were later thawed in a 37 degrees C water bath. The sorted or isolated CD4+, CD8+ and CD8+ TEMRA cells reached a purity of at least 90%.

The sequenced material came from CD8+ T cells from PBMCs. The chain employs TRBV3-1 and TRBJ2-1; 8 bases in the junction line up with TRBD2. This clonotype was sampled from a human donor with multiple sclerosis. Here is the DNA: TGTGCCAGCAGCCAAGATCGTATCCGGGGGGGTAATGAGCAGTTCTTC. This yields the protein CASSQDRIRGGNEQFF.